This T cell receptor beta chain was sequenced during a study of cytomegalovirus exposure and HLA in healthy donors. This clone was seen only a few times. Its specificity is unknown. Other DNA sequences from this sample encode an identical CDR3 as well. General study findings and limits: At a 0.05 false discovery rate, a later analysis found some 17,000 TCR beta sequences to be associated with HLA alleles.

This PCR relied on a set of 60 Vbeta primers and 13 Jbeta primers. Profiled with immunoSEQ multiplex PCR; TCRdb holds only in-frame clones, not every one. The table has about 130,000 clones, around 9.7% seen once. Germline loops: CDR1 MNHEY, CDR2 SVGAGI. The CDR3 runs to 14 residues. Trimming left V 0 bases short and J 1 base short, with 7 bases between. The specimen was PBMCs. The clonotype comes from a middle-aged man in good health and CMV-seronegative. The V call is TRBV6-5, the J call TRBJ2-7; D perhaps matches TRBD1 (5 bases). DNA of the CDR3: TGTGCCAGCAGTTACTCGACAGTTTCCTACGAGCAGTACTTC. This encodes CASSYSTVSYEQYF.